The 25 T cell receptor beta chains presented below share a single source sample, sequenced in a study of blood T cells in healthy people across ages. A second 7 to 11 cycle PCR used barcoded and J-beta primers. TCRdb re-called the 5' RACE reads through MiXCR, storing one row per CDR3 protein. The sample has roughly 800,000 distinct CDR3 sequences, nearly 60% seen once. Sequences were obtained from blood. These receptors all stem from a man aged 25 to 40 in good health.

The rearrangement uses TRBV7-2 and TRBJ1-6; weak D call: TRBD1 (5 bases). The V gene lost 6 bases and the J gene lost 3 bases, with 9 bases spanning the gap. The CDR3 length is 14 residues. The germline V gene encodes CDR1 SGHTA and CDR2 FQGNSA. The CDR3 loop is CASRAGGYNSPLHF. The CDR3 nucleotides read TGTGCCAGCAGGGCCGGGGGCTATAATTCACCCCTCCACTTT.

This chain uses TRBV6-1 with TRBJ2-4; 9 nucleotides align to TRBD1. CDR3 size: 17 residues. After removal of 4 bases from V and 2 bases from J, the junction contained 9 bases not matched to a gene. CDR1 and CDR2 from the germline V gene are MNHNS and SASEGT. DNA for the CDR3: TGTGCCAGCAGTGGGTGGGACAGGGCTTTGACCAAAAACATTCAGTACTTC. This gives the protein CASSGWDRALTKNIQYF.

This clonotype is a singleton in its sample. This chain uses TRBV13 with TRBJ1-1; D uncertain. The CDR3 extends over 14 amino acids. Germline CDR1 PRHDT, CDR2 FYEKMQ (reference sequence). The V end was cut by 5 bases, the J end by 4 bases, with 14 bases between. CDR3 sequence reads: CASSLRSIVTEAFF. The CDR3 coding sequence is TGTGCCAGCAGCCTCCGTAGCATCGTCACTGAAGCTTTCTTT.

The chain combines TRBV11-2 with TRBJ1-2; D ambiguous. Germline lookup yields CDR1 SGHAT and CDR2 FQNNGV. V shed 4 bases and J shed 6 bases, with 15 bases lying between them. The CDR3 has 14 residues. CDR3: CASSSRAGKDGYTF. CDR3 coding DNA: TGTGCCAGCAGCTCTAGGGCGGGGAAGGATGGCTACACCTTC.

The chain uses TRBV20-1 and TRBJ2-3; perhaps TRBD1 as D (6 bases). There are 15 residues in the CDR3. The germline V gene encodes CDR1 DFQATT and CDR2 SNEGSKA (reference sequence). Between the trimmed V and J ends, which lost 0 bases and 4 bases, there was a span of 14 bases. The CDR3 coding sequence is TGCAGTGCTAGAGAAGGGGGTAGCGCGGCAGATACGCAGTATTTT. This gives the protein CSAREGGSAADTQYF.

The gene calls are TRBV3-1 and TRBJ2-5, with no clear D. The germline gives CDR1 LGHDT, CDR2 YNNKEL (reference sequence). Trimming left V 4 bases short and J 11 bases short, with 17 bases between. The CDR3 runs to 13 residues. The CDR3 reads CASSLGRASEQYF. The CDR3 DNA sequence: TGTGCCAGCAGCCTCGGAAGGGCTTCAGAGCAGTACTTC.

With respect to this clonotype: A junction boundary mismatches the germline segment, possibly from a read error. The rearrangement links TRBV20-1 to TRBJ1-6; no clear D. Germline V gene sequence: CDR1 DFQATT, CDR2 SNEGSKA (reference sequence). The CDR3 length is 12 residues. The CDR3 here is CVTGIYNPPLHF. The CDR3 DNA reads as TGCGTGACCGGGATCTATAATCCACCCCTCCACTTT.

This clonotype has a handful of counts. This chain connects TRBV10-3 to TRBJ2-1; D possibly corresponds to TRBD1 (5 bases). The CDR3 length is 16 residues. Germline V lookup: CDR1 ENHRY, CDR2 SYGVKD. The V gene lost 4 bases and the J gene lost 3 bases, with 16 bases spanning the gap. The CDR3 sequence: CAISAQSPQGYNEQFF. The CDR3 region has the DNA TGTGCCATCAGTGCCCAGTCTCCTCAGGGCTACAATGAGCAGTTCTTC.

This chain joins TRBV29-1 and TRBJ1-2, with D unresolved. The CDR3 contains 12 residues. The V end was cut by 4 bases, the J end by 6 bases, with 12 bases between. Germline assignment: CDR1 SQVTM and CDR2 ANQGSEA. The CDR3 here is CSVATPVDGYTF. The CDR3, as DNA: TGCAGCGTTGCGACCCCGGTGGATGGCTACACCTTC.

This clonotype was found a few times. The V gene is TRBV2, the J gene TRBJ2-7; D is perhaps TRBD2 (5 bases). Trimming took 4 bases from V and 0 from J, leaving 10 bases between them. Germline V gene data show CDR1 as SNHLY and CDR2 as FYNNEI. The CDR3 totals 14 residues. The CDR3, as DNA: TGTGCCAGCAGTGTGGGAGTCCACTCCTACGAGCAGTACTTC. It encodes CASSVGVHSYEQYF.

The genes are TRBV19 and TRBJ1-1; D is undetermined. The CDR3 loop spans 14 amino acids. V was shortened by 5 bases and J by 1 base, with 11 bases between the two germline ends. Looked up from germline, CDR1 is LNHDA and CDR2 is SQIVND (reference sequence). The CDR3 protein is CASSLAFANTEAFF. The DNA for the CDR3 is TGTGCCAGTAGTCTGGCTTTCGCGAACACTGAAGCTTTCTTT.

This clonotype turned up a few times. The V call is TRBV29-1, the J call TRBJ2-7; 8 nucleotides align to TRBD1. V lost 7 bases to trimming and J lost 3 bases; unmatched junction nucleotides: 14. This CDR3 is built from 15 residues. Germline-derived CDR1 and CDR2 are SQVTM and ANQGSEA. CDR3 sequence reads: CSALTTGGSGYEQYF. DNA for the CDR3: TGCAGCGCACTTACTACAGGGGGAAGTGGCTACGAGCAGTACTTC.

This chain connects TRBV20-1 to TRBJ2-7; TRBD1 is a possible D gene (6 bases). The length of the CDR3 is 13 residues. The V and J ends lost 6 bases and 0 bases respectively, with 12 bases between them. CDR1 and CDR2 (germline): DFQATT, SNEGSKA (reference sequence). The CDR3 reads CSAPTGSSYEQYF. CDR3 nucleotide sequence: TGCAGTGCGCCGACAGGAAGCTCCTACGAGCAGTACTTC.

This chain joins TRBV7-2 and TRBJ1-2; D gene uncertain. Trimming removed 0 bases at V and 6 bases at J, with 11 bases between. Germline CDR1 is SGHTA and CDR2 is FQGNSA. This CDR3 contains 14 residues. The CDR3 sequence is CASSLALVENGYTF. The CDR3 nucleotides read TGTGCCAGCAGCTTAGCGCTCGTTGAGAATGGCTACACCTTC.

The chain couples TRBV7-9 to TRBJ2-7, with 8 positions matching TRBD2. The junction had 7 bases not matched to a gene; V was cut back by 4 bases and J by 5 bases. The CDR3 consists of 14 residues. CDR1 and CDR2 from the germline V gene are SEHNR and FQNEAQ (reference sequence). CDR3 sequence: CASSSLGTRDEQYF. Here the CDR3 DNA reads TGTGCCAGCAGCTCCCTTGGGACTAGAGACGAGCAGTACTTC.

The chain joins TRBV5-1 to TRBJ2-2; 8 nucleotides line up with TRBD1. Per germline, CDR1 SGHRS and CDR2 YFSETQ. V lost 0 bases and J lost 4; bases outside the gene matches: 5. The CDR3 consists of 16 residues. In nucleotides, the CDR3 is TGCGCCAGCAGCTTGGGTGACAGGGGATTCACCGGGGAGCTGTTTTTT. It is translated as CASSLGDRGFTGELFF.

This chain's CDR3 is CSARATQGSSYEQYF. CDR3 nucleotides: TGCAGTGCTAGAGCGACACAGGGGAGCTCCTACGAGCAGTACTTC. The chain employs TRBV20-1 and TRBJ2-7; 7 bases are shared with TRBD1. Trimming removed 1 base from V and 0 bases from J; junction bases left unmatched: 6. This CDR3 region has 15 residues. Germline lookup yields CDR1 DFQATT and CDR2 SNEGSKA (reference sequence).

This clonotype was seen a handful of times. At one end, the junction sequence differs from germline, possibly due to a read error. V and J are TRBV11-2 and TRBJ1-2; D is unclear. The germline V gene encodes CDR1 SGHAT and CDR2 FQNNGV. The CDR3 totals 13 residues. The CDR3 is CASSFGVNYGYTF. As DNA, the CDR3 is TGTGCCAGTAGCTTTGGGGTAAACTATGGCTACACCTTC.

V is TRBV6-4 and J is TRBJ2-1; 7 bases are shared with TRBD2. This CDR3 contains 17 residues. The J segment lost 0 bases and the V segment lost 2 bases, leaving 7 bases of the junction unmatched. CDR1 MRHNA and CDR2 SNTAGT come from the germline V gene. DNA of the CDR3: TGTGCCAGCAGTGACGGGTCTAGCGGAAGCTCCTACAATGAGCAGTTCTTC. Protein sequence: CASSDGSSGSSYNEQFF.

This chain uses TRBV20-1 with TRBJ2-7, with a weak D call TRBD2 (5 bases). The length of the CDR3 is 14 residues. Germline CDR1 and CDR2: DFQATT and SNEGSKA (reference sequence). Trimming left V 4 bases short and J 0 bases short, with 13 bases between. The CDR3 sequence: CSANSQRSSYEQYF. In nucleotides, the CDR3 is TGCAGTGCTAACTCTCAGCGGAGCTCCTACGAGCAGTACTTC.

This clonotype came up a few times. The genes are TRBV28 and TRBJ2-3; no reliable D call. The CDR3 length is 12 residues. Looked up from germline, CDR1 is MDHEN and CDR2 is SYDVKM. Trimming removed 6 bases at V and 6 bases at J, with 10 bases between. The CDR3 nucleotides are TGTGCCAGCAGCAAACCATCTGATACGCAGTATTTT. Translating gives CASSKPSDTQYF.

This chain uses TRBV7-8 with TRBJ2-1, with 10 bases identical to TRBD2. Germline V lookup: CDR1 SGHVS, CDR2 FQNEAQ. The V segment lost 5 bases and the J segment 7 bases; nucleotides outside the gene matches: 8. This CDR3 region has 15 residues. CDR3 sequence (DNA): TGTGCCAGCAGCCGAACTAGCGGGAACAGGAATGAGCAGTTCTTC. Translation: CASSRTSGNRNEQFF.

On this clonotype: One end of the junction is discordant with germline, which a read error may explain. This chain joins TRBV7-9 and TRBJ2-7; a possible D gene is TRBD2 (6 bases). The germline gives CDR1 SEHNR, CDR2 FQNEAQ (reference sequence). The CDR3 runs 13 residues. Here the CDR3 DNA reads TGTGCCAGCAGCATTAGCGGCTCCTACGGGCAGTACTTC. It codes for CASSISGSYGQYF.

The chain carries TRBV5-1 and TRBJ1-1; D uncertain. CDR3 length equals 13 residues. Germline values: CDR1 SGHRS, CDR2 YFSETQ. Deletions cut 8 bases from V and 8 bases from J, with 19 bases between. Here the CDR3 reads CASMEGRQREAFF. The CDR3 nucleotides read TGCGCCAGTATGGAAGGTAGGCAACGGGAAGCTTTCTTT.

The chain's CDR3 is CATQTGLDYGYTF. CDR3 in DNA: TGTGCCACCCAGACAGGGTTGGACTATGGCTACACCTTC. The chain is built from TRBV7-9 and TRBJ1-2, with 7 bases that match TRBD1. The length of the CDR3 is 13 residues. J lost 3 bases, V lost 10 bases, and 8 bases had no gene match. CDR1 is SEHNR, CDR2 FQNEAQ, per germline (reference sequence).